The 22 T cell receptor beta chains below were found in one sample sequenced in a study of naive and memory T cell subsets (TCRdb year 2017). Paper-wide results and their limitations: A few larger clonotypes were found in naive repertoires, especially CD8, and these larger clonotypes were possibly memory cells re-expressing CD45RA.

Library method: UMI-ligation and nested PCR. The sequencer listed for this sample is Illumina MiSeq. The beta constant-region primer was an equimolar mix of two oligonucleotides covering both TRBC1 and TRBC2. Four rounds of PCR, combining the SP2 primer with nested alpha and beta constant-region primers, were used to amplify the ligated cDNA. The public reads were quality trimmed at Q25 with fastp and then assembled into clones with MiXCR by TCRdb, keeping productive beta chains. Rows merge per CDR3 protein into single entries with the most common DNA and genes. Present in this sample are 120,000 to 150,000 distinct CDR3 sequences, more than 15% of which were seen just once. The ten largest clones take up roughly 0.6% of the sample. What these receptors recognize is not known. Sequencing input: naive CD8+ T cells from blood. The cell subset or site label of this sample denotes: naive T cells, CD45RA high CD27+. All receptors derive from a human donor in good health.

The CDR3 loop reads CSARGGLGLAGSTGELFF. CDR3 DNA sequence: TGCAGTGCTAGAGGAGGCCTGGGACTAGCGGGAAGCACCGGGGAGCTGTTTTTT. This sequence joins TRBV20-1 and TRBJ2-2, with 13 bases matching TRBD2. V lost 1 base, J lost 4 bases, and 9 bases stayed unmatched. CDR1 and CDR2 (germline): DFQATT, SNEGSKA (reference sequence). CDR3 length: 18 residues.

The rearrangement joins TRBV28 to TRBJ2-3, with 7 bases that match TRBD2. CDR3 length: 16 amino acids. The J segment lost 5 bases and the V segment lost 1 base, leaving 9 bases of the junction unmatched. The germline gives CDR1 MDHEN, CDR2 SYDVKM. The CDR3 loop is CASSLSAGEGEDTQYF. For the CDR3, the DNA is TGTGCCAGCAGTTTATCGGCGGGAGAGGGCGAAGATACGCAGTATTTT.

In this sample, this clonotype turned up a few times. The chain recombines TRBV7-6 with TRBJ2-3, with D perhaps being TRBD1 or TRBD2 (5 bases each). V lost 5 bases and J 0 bases, leaving 15 bases between the germline ends. The CDR3 sequence is 16 residues long. CDR1 SGHVS and CDR2 FNYEAQ come from the germline V gene. DNA of the CDR3: TGTGCCAGCAGCCCCCTGGCAGGGAGTAGCACAGATACGCAGTATTTT. Translation: CASSPLAGSSTDTQYF.

The chain uses TRBV9 and TRBJ2-7; tentatively, D is TRBD2 (5 bases). The ends were cut back, 0 bases at V and 4 bases at J, with 11 bases in the middle. Germline assignment: CDR1 SGDLS and CDR2 YYNGEE. CDR3 length: 14 amino acids. The CDR3 protein is CASSVDGNPYEQYF. The CDR3, as DNA: TGTGCCAGCAGCGTAGACGGGAACCCGTACGAGCAGTACTTC.

This sequence joins TRBV28 and TRBJ2-7; 13 bases map to TRBD2. Trimming took 5 bases from V and 5 from J; bases not matched to a gene: 12. There are 17 residues in the CDR3. Per germline, CDR1 MDHEN and CDR2 SYDVKM. This chain's CDR3 is CASSTRTSGSNMDEQYF. DNA for the CDR3: TGTGCCAGCAGTACACGGACTAGCGGGAGTAATATGGACGAGCAGTACTTC.

This clonotype was seen a handful of times. The chain has TRBV6-5 and TRBJ1-4; D remains ambiguous. Germline CDR1 MNHEY, CDR2 SVGAGI. The V and J ends lost 0 bases and 4 bases respectively, with 12 bases between them. The CDR3 loop spans 16 amino acids. The CDR3 region has the DNA TGTGCCAGCAGTTACTCCCTGGTGGGGAGTAATGAAAAACTGTTTTTT. Translation: CASSYSLVGSNEKLFF.

This clonotype was detected only a few times. This chain connects TRBV4-2 to TRBJ1-1; D may be TRBD1 (6 bases). V lost 3 bases to trimming and J lost 8 bases, with 22 bases between them. Germline V CDR1 and CDR2: LGHNA, YNFKEQ. There are 16 residues in the CDR3. CDR3 coding DNA: TGTGCCAGCAGCCACCGCGGCCGGGACGGAGGACAGGAAGCTTTCTTT. It translates to CASSHRGRDGGQEAFF.

V usage is TRBV7-7 and J usage is TRBJ2-1, with D possibly TRBD2 on 6 matching bases. Germline V CDR1 and CDR2: SSHAT, FNYEAQ (reference sequence). With 1 base removed from V and 9 bases from J, the gap between germline ends came to 10 bases. The CDR3 runs to 13 residues. The CDR3 here is CASSLERGGEQFF. Written as DNA, the CDR3 is TGTGCCAGCAGCTTAGAGAGGGGAGGTGAGCAGTTCTTC.

The chain employs TRBV12-3 or TRBV12-4 and TRBJ1-2; unclear D gene. The V end lost 3 bases, the J end lost 1 base, and 6 bases lay between the germline ends. The CDR3 has 13 residues. The CDR3 DNA follows: TGTGCCAGCAGTTTCCCCGGTAACTATGGCTACACCTTC. Translation gives CASSFPGNYGYTF.

This clonotype was recorded a few times. The CDR3 sequence is CASSQDGEGYTF. CDR3 sequence (DNA): TGCGCCAGCAGCCAAGACGGAGAAGGCTACACCTTC. V is TRBV4-3 and J is TRBJ1-2; D gene uncertain. The CDR3 is 12 residues long. Germline V CDR1 and CDR2: LGHNA, YSLEER. V was clipped by 0 bases and J by 8 bases, with 7 bases between them.

This clonotype was found once. The gene calls are TRBV7-2 and TRBJ1-5; TRBD1 aligns across 9 bases. The CDR3 runs to 17 residues. The germline V gene has CDR1 SGHTA and CDR2 FQGNSA. J gave up 3 bases and V 2 bases, and 8 bases lay outside the gene matches. The CDR3 is CASSLQLTGGSNQPQHF. Here the CDR3 DNA reads TGTGCCAGCAGCTTACAGCTGACAGGGGGATCCAATCAGCCCCAGCATTTT.

The chain employs TRBV7-6 and TRBJ1-5; maybe TRBD1 (5 bases). Trimming took off 1 base at V and 6 bases at J, with 10 bases between the two ends. The CDR3 has 14 amino acids. The germline CDR1 and CDR2 sequences are SGHVS and FNYEAQ. The CDR3 here is CASSLEIGGQPQHF. The CDR3 DNA is TGTGCCAGCAGCTTAGAGATTGGGGGTCAGCCCCAGCATTTT.

V usage is TRBV4-1 and J usage is TRBJ2-5, with D tentatively TRBD1 (6 bases). The germline V gene has CDR1 MGHRA and CDR2 YSYEKL. CDR3 size: 16 residues. V was clipped by 0 bases and J by 5 bases, with 16 bases between them. CDR3 nucleotides: TGCGCCAGCAGCCAAGATCTCTTTCGGACAGCGGAGACCCAGTACTTC. Its protein product is CASSQDLFRTAETQYF.

In its sample, this clonotype was seen many times. The rearrangement uses TRBV13 and TRBJ2-3; unclear D gene. CDR3 length equals 12 residues. V shed 4 bases and J shed 6 bases, with 8 bases lying between them. Looked up from germline, CDR1 is PRHDT and CDR2 is FYEKMQ (reference sequence). This CDR3 is CASSYGADTQYF. CDR3 DNA sequence: TGTGCCAGCAGCTATGGTGCGGATACGCAGTATTTT.

This clonotype came up a few times. CDR3 sequence: CASSPFEETQYF. The CDR3, as DNA: TGTGCCAGCAGCCCTTTCGAAGAGACCCAGTACTTC. The chain joins TRBV7-2 to TRBJ2-5; D is uncertain. The CDR3 totals 12 residues. With 5 bases removed from V and 3 bases from J, the gap between germline ends came to 7 bases. Germline CDR1 and CDR2: SGHTA and FQGNSA.

This clonotype has a handful of counts. The chain links TRBV25-1 to TRBJ2-1; 16 bases align to TRBD2. This CDR3 has 23 residues. CDR1 MGHDK and CDR2 SYGVNS come from the germline V gene. V lost 0 bases to trimming and J lost 5 bases; unmatched junction nucleotides: 19. CDR3 DNA sequence: TGTGCCAGCAGTGAATATTATATGGGGACTAGCGGGAGGGCCCAGTCCCTAAACAATGAGCAGTTCTTC. Translation: CASSEYYMGTSGRAQSLNNEQFF. Drawing the rest from reference TRBV25-1 and TRBJ2-1, the complete variable domain is EADIYQTPRYLVIGTGKKITLECSQTMGHDKMYWYQQDPGMELHLIHYSYGVNSTEKGDLSSESTVSRIRTEHFPLTLESARPSHTSQYLCASSEYYMGTSGRAQSLNNEQFFGPGTRLTVL.

This sequence joins TRBV7-9 and TRBJ2-1; 9 positions agree with TRBD1. This CDR3 is built from 17 residues. The V gene end was trimmed by 7 bases and the J gene end by 8 bases; junction bases not matched to a gene: 18. Germline CDR1 is SEHNR and CDR2 is FQNEAQ (reference sequence). Here the CDR3 reads CASNIAPGQGGGDEQFF. The CDR3 coding sequence is TGTGCCAGCAACATAGCCCCGGGACAGGGAGGTGGCGATGAGCAGTTCTTC.

This clonotype has just a few counts. The chain uses TRBV14 and TRBJ1-2, with D possibly being TRBD1 (6 bases). CDR1 is SGHDN, CDR2 FVKESK, per germline. Trimming took off 5 bases at V and 4 bases at J, with 11 bases between the two ends. This CDR3 region has 13 residues. The CDR3 sequence: CASSEGDRYGYTF. In DNA form, the CDR3 reads TGTGCCAGCAGCGAGGGGGACCGCTATGGCTACACCTTC. The full variable domain, rest sourced from reference TRBV14 and TRBJ1-2, is EAGVTQFPSHSVIEKGQTVTLRCDPISGHDNLYWYRRVMGKEIKFLLHFVKESKQDESGMPNNRFLAERTGGTYSTLKVQPAELEDSGVYFCASSEGDRYGYTFGSGTRLTVV.

The chain has TRBV29-1 and TRBJ2-7; 7 bases map to TRBD1. Germline V gene data show CDR1 as SQVTM and CDR2 as ANQGSEA. J gave up 3 bases and V 3 bases, and 8 bases lay outside the gene matches. There are 14 residues in the CDR3. The CDR3 loop is CSVEGSGTDYEQYF. The CDR3 nucleotides are TGCAGCGTTGAGGGTTCCGGGACAGACTACGAGCAGTACTTC.

The V gene is TRBV4-1, the J gene TRBJ1-1; D unclear. Between the trimmed V and J ends, which lost 5 bases and 1 base, there was a span of 5 bases. CDR3 length: 12 amino acids. The germline V gene has CDR1 MGHRA and CDR2 YSYEKL. CDR3 nucleotide sequence: TGCGCCAGCAGCACCCAGAACACTGAAGCTTTCTTT. Translation gives CASSTQNTEAFF.

The genes are TRBV27 and TRBJ1-6; D might be TRBD1 (5 bases). Germline V gene sequence: CDR1 MNHEY, CDR2 SMNVEV (reference sequence). V was clipped by 3 bases and J by 9 bases, with 12 bases between them. CDR3 length equals 14 residues. The CDR3 DNA sequence: TGTGCCAGCAGTTTTGGGGCGCGCGCTTCACCCCTCCACTTT. Its protein product is CASSFGARASPLHF.

The chain uses TRBV6-2 or TRBV6-3 and TRBJ2-1, with 11 bases matching TRBD1. Germline CDR1 MNHEY, CDR2 SVGEGT. V shed 3 bases, J shed 7 bases, and the junction held 8 bases outside the gene matches. This CDR3 has 16 amino acids. This CDR3 is CASSYDRTGGLNEQFF. The CDR3 DNA reads as TGTGCCAGCAGTTATGATAGGACAGGGGGCTTGAATGAGCAGTTCTTC.